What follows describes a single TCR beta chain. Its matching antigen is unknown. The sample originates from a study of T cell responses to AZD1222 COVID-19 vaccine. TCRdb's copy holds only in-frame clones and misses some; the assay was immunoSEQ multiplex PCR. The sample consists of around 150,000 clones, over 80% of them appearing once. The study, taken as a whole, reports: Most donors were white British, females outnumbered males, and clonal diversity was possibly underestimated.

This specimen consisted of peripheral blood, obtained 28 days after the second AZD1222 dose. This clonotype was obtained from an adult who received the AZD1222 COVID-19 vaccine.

CDR3 amino acids: CASSLATAAFGYNEQFF. CDR3 sequence (DNA): TGTGCCAGCAGCTTGGCCACAGCGGCTTTCGGTTACAATGAGCAGTTCTTC. J is TRBJ2-1 and V is TRBV5-4, with a weak D call TRBD2 (5 bases). V dropped 0 bases and J dropped 4 bases, with 17 bases sitting between them. This CDR3 contains 17 residues. From germline, CDR1 is SGHNT and CDR2 YYREEE (reference sequence).